The entry that follows covers one T cell receptor (beta chain) sequence. An end of the junction differs from the germline gene, which may be a read error. This CDR3 contains 14 residues. Germline-derived CDR1 and CDR2 are LNHDA and SQIVND (reference sequence). The sample is drawn from a study of shared T cell receptors in the human thymus. Only in-frame clones appear in the TCRdb table, and some are missing; sequencing was by immunoSEQ multiplex PCR. This sample yields 540,000 or so clones, of which about 80% are seen a single time; about 0.012% belongs to the top ten. The same data also went into a second study, on human thymus T cells.

This receptor was obtained from a boy under two years old with a congenital heart defect. The sample taken for sequencing was thymocytes. V is TRBV19 and J is TRBJ2-7; 11 nucleotides agree with TRBD2. The CDR3 DNA is TGTGCCAGTAGTAACTCCGCTGGACTAGCGGGTATGTGCTTC. Protein: CASSNSAGLAGMCF.